The clone carrying this T cell receptor (beta chain) was detected many times. This entry belongs to a study of response to subunit inactivated influenza vaccine. One entry per CDR3 protein results from TCRdb running MiXCR on the RT-PCR reads. The sample yields around 250,000 distinct CDR3 sequences, over 9% seen once. Germline V gene lookup returns CDR1 DFQATT and CDR2 SNEGSKA (reference sequence). V lost 3 bases to trimming and J lost 10 bases, with 10 bases between them. The CDR3 length is 11 residues. The chain has TRBV20-1 and TRBJ2-1; D ambiguous. The receptor's source is a man between 45 and 60 years old who received an inactivated influenza vaccine. This sample comprised non-naive T cells sorted from PBMCs, obtained less than 15 days before vaccination. This CDR3 reads CSARSLAEQFF. The CDR3 nucleotides are TGCAGTGCTAGGAGTCTGGCCGAGCAGTTCTTC.